The source of this TCR beta chain is a study of blood T cell repertoires in COVID-19. Study in general: Donors in the United States, Italy and Spain gave samples during acute or convalescent COVID-19.

Authors' processing steps: Estimation of nucleated cell counts was performed using reference gene primer amplification. Sequencing was performed with immunoSEQ multiplex PCR; in TCRdb, only in-frame clones are kept and a portion is missing. V, J and clone size derive from that table, while D and trimming were established from the DNA sequence. The table shows 390,000 or so clones, with 70% to 90% occurring only once. Germline V lookup: CDR1 SEHNR, CDR2 FQNEAQ (reference sequence). This CDR3 is built from 14 residues. The V gene end was trimmed by 1 base and the J gene end by 5 bases; junction bases not matched to a gene: 4. The Seattle site enrolled patients during active infection and followed them longitudinally.

Source material: peripheral blood. V and J are TRBV7-9 and TRBJ2-5; TRBD2 matches at 7 bases. This TCR was sampled from a woman aged 30 to 39 with COVID-19, enrolled during active disease. The CDR3 bases are TGTGCCAGCAGCTTAGAGGGAGGGTCGGAGACCCAGTACTTC. Protein: CASSLEGGSETQYF. The complete variable domain, with remaining parts taken from reference TRBV7-9 and TRBJ2-5, reads DTGVSQNPRHKITKRGQNVTFRCDPISEHNRLYWYRQTLGQGPEFLTYFQNEAQLEKSRLLSDRFSAERPKGSFSTLEIQRTEQGDSAMYLCASSLEGGSETQYFGPGTRLLVL.